This is a list of T cell receptor beta chains from one sample in a study of neurological immune-mediated disorders. Using its own MiXCR run on the 5' RACE reads, TCRdb lists one record per CDR3 protein. In the table there are tens of thousands of distinct CDR3 sequences, around 15% of which are singletons. Sequencing was performed on PBMCs. Receptors originate from a female donor with HTLV-1-associated myelopathy (HAM/TSP). The CDR3 runs from the conserved cysteine through the conserved F or W. D genes are given only for firm matches. The size of a clone is reported for some rows only, either as once, few or many, or as a class for expanded clones.

J | D | size | V | DNA | CDR3
TRBJ2-7 | . | many | TRBV29-1 | TGCAGCGTTGGCTTAGCGGCGGGCTACGAGCAGTACTTC | CSVGLAAGYEQYF
TRBJ1-1 | . | many | TRBV5-1 | TGCGCCAGCAGCTTGACAGGGAGGAACACTGAAGCTTTCTTT | CASSLTGRNTEAFF
TRBJ2-1 | TRBD1 | many | TRBV20-1 | TGCAGTGCTAGCAAGACAGGGGGGTACAATGAGCAATTCTTC | CSASKTGGYNEQFF
TRBJ2-3 | . | many | TRBV4-2 | TGTGCCAGCAGCCGCGGCACAGATACGCAGTATTTT | CASSRGTDTQYF
TRBJ2-2 | . | many | TRBV7-2 | TGTGCCAGCGGGTCAGGTTTAATGAACACCGGGGAGCTGTTTTTT | CASGSGLMNTGELFF
TRBJ2-1 | . | many | TRBV5-6 | TGTGCCAGCAGCTTGCGTGGGCCCGAGCAGTTCTTC | CASSLRGPEQFF
TRBJ2-7 | . | many | TRBV5-1 | TGCGCCAGCAGCTTGGAACTAGGTCGAGCCTACGAGCAGTACTTC | CASSLELGRAYEQYF
TRBJ2-3 | . | many | TRBV27 | TGTGCCAGCAGTTTGATTGCAGGGGTAGATACGCAGTATTTT | CASSLIAGVDTQYF
TRBJ2-7 | . | many | TRBV5-1 | TGCGCCAGCAGCTTGGTGGACAACATCTTAGAGACCTACGAGCAGTACTTC | CASSLVDNILETYEQYF
TRBJ1-5 | . | many | TRBV6-6 | TGTGCCAGCAGAGGGGTTGGGCAGCCCCAGCATTTT | CASRGVGQPQHF
TRBJ2-2 | TRBD2 | many | TRBV5-1 | TGCGCCAGCAGCTTGGAACTAGCGGATAACACCGGGGAGCTGTTTTTT | CASSLELADNTGELFF
TRBJ2-7 | . | . | TRBV20-1 | TGTAGTGCTAGAGGGGACGGGGACCACGGCGAGCAGTACTTC | CSARGDGDHGEQYF
TRBJ2-1 | TRBD2 | few | TRBV5-1 | TGCGCCAGCAGCCGGACTAGCGGGGGACTGTATGAGCAGTTCTTC | CASSRTSGGLYEQFF
TRBJ2-3 | TRBD2 | many | TRBV7-2 | TGTGCCAGCAGTCCTAGCGGGGGGTATGCAGATACGCAGTATTTT | CASSPSGGYADTQYF
TRBJ2-3 | . | many | TRBV10-3 | TGTGCCACAACTAGTGTATCTAGCACAGATACGCAGTATTTT | CATTSVSSTDTQYF
TRBJ2-3 | TRBD1 | many | TRBV5-1 | TGCGCCAGCAGCTCCCGGGACAGGGGGACAGATACGCAGTATTTT | CASSSRDRGTDTQYF
TRBJ2-3 | TRBD2 | many | TRBV7-9 | TGTGCCAGCAGCTCTAGCGGGGTCGGCGCAGATACGCAGTATTTT | CASSSSGVGADTQYF
TRBJ2-3 | . | many | TRBV5-1 | TGCGCCAGCAGCTTGGGCGTGACAAGCGCAGATACGCAGTATTTT | CASSLGVTSADTQYF
TRBJ1-4 | . | many | TRBV5-1 | TGCGCCAGCAGCTGGGAGGGTAATAATGAAAAACTGTTTTTT | CASSWEGNNEKLFF
TRBJ1-1 | . | many | TRBV28 | TGTGCCAGCAGTGCACAGGGTTCGGCTTTCTTT | CASSAQGSAFF
TRBJ1-1 | TRBD1 | many | TRBV27 | TGTGCCAGCAGTTTTAACAGGGGAAATGAAGCTTTCTTT | CASSFNRGNEAFF
TRBJ2-7 | . | many | TRBV6-2/TRBV6-3 | TGTGCCAGCAGTGATGGGACCTCCACGGGGGAGCAGTACTTC | CASSDGTSTGEQYF
TRBJ2-1 | . | many | TRBV29-1 | TGCAGCGTTGGGGGTAACCCTTACAATGAGCAGTTCTTC | CSVGGNPYNEQFF
TRBJ2-3 | . | many | TRBV27 | TGTGCCAGCAGTTCCAAATCGGGCCGGGGCACAGATACGCAGTATTTT | CASSSKSGRGTDTQYF
TRBJ1-2 | . | many | TRBV21-1 | TGTGCCAGCAGCAAAGAGGGAACAGGGGGGACTAACTATGGCTACACCTTC | CASSKEGTGGTNYGYTF
TRBJ2-3 | . | many | TRBV20-1 | TGCAGTGCTAGAGATGCCGGGAGAGGGACAGATACGCAGTATTTT | CSARDAGRGTDTQYF
TRBJ2-3 | TRBD1 | many | TRBV4-2 | TGTGCCAGCAGCCAGTGGACAGGGGAAAAGGATACGCAGTATTTT | CASSQWTGEKDTQYF
TRBJ2-1 | . | many | TRBV20-1 | TGCAGTGCTAGAGATAAGGGGAGACTTAATGAGCAGTTCTTC | CSARDKGRLNEQFF
TRBJ1-1 | TRBD1 | many | TRBV29-1 | TGCAGCGTGACCGGGACAGTGAACACTGAAGCTTTCTTT | CSVTGTVNTEAFF
TRBJ1-1 | . | many | TRBV18 | TGTGCCAGCTCACCCCCAGGCAGGGACACTGAAGCTTTCTTT | CASSPPGRDTEAFF
TRBJ2-1 | . | . | TRBV20-1 | TGCAGTGCTAGAGATCGCCCTTGGAGTGATCAGTTCTTC | CSARDRPWSDQFF
TRBJ2-6 | TRBD1 | many | TRBV28 | TGTGCCAGCAGTTTGACGGATTCGACAGGGGGCGCAAGCGGTGGGGCCAACGTCCTGACTTTC | CASSLTDSTGGASGGANVLTF
TRBJ2-7 | TRBD1 | few | TRBV11-3 | TGTGCCAGCAGCTTAGATCCCACAGGGGCCTACGAGCAGTACTTC | CASSLDPTGAYEQYF
TRBJ2-6 | TRBD1 | many | TRBV11-2 | TGTGCCAGCAGATTTTGGGGACAGCTTTCTGGGGCCAACGTCCTGACTTTC | CASRFWGQLSGANVLTF
TRBJ2-1 | . | many | TRBV6-5 | TGTGCCAGCAGTTATCAAATCACCTCGTCGTACAATGAGCAGTTCTTC | CASSYQITSSYNEQFF
TRBJ2-2 | TRBD2 | many | TRBV19 | TGTGCCAGTATCCCGCGGGGGGGCGGTGGCACCGGGGAGCTGTTTTTT | CASIPRGGGGTGELFF
TRBJ2-5 | . | many | TRBV7-2 | TGTGCCAGCAGCTTATCGGGAGAGACCCAGTACTTC | CASSLSGETQYF
TRBJ1-6 | TRBD1 | many | TRBV29-1 | TGCAGCGTCGCAACAGACAGGGTTTCACCCCTCCACTTT | CSVATDRVSPLHF
TRBJ1-6 | TRBD1 | many | TRBV7-8 | TGTGCCAGCAGCTCGGACAGGAGATATAATTCACCCCTCCACTTT | CASSSDRRYNSPLHF
TRBJ1-1 | TRBD1 | . | TRBV18 | TGTGCCAGCTCGCAGGGACAGGGGTTTCTGAACACTGAAGCTTTCTTT | CASSQGQGFLNTEAFF
TRBJ2-3 | . | many | TRBV10-3 | TGTGCCATCAGTGAAGGGGGCGGGGCCAGCACAGATACGCAGTATTTT | CAISEGGGASTDTQYF
TRBJ2-5 | TRBD2 | many | TRBV10-2 | TGCGCCAGCAGATCAGGACTAGCCTCTCAAGAGACCCAGTACTTC | CASRSGLASQETQYF
TRBJ1-5 | . | many | TRBV20-1 | TGCAGTGCTAGAGCAGGTCAGCCCAATCAGCCCCAGCATTTT | CSARAGQPNQPQHF
TRBJ2-2 | . | many | TRBV12-3/TRBV12-4 | TGTGCCAGCAGCGCCGCCGGGGCTAGCGACGGGGAGCTGTTTTTT | CASSAAGASDGELFF
TRBJ2-3 | TRBD1 | many | TRBV7-6 | TGTGCCAGCAGCTTAGGGCAGGGGGGCACAGATACGCAGTATTTT | CASSLGQGGTDTQYF
TRBJ2-1 | . | many | TRBV10-3 | TGTGCCATCAGTGACGGGGGTAATGAGCAGTTCTTC | CAISDGGNEQFF
TRBJ1-3 | . | many | TRBV9 | TGTGCCAGCAGCGTAGGGGGGCGGGATGGAAACACCATATATTTT | CASSVGGRDGNTIYF
TRBJ2-5 | . | . | TRBV5-1 | TGCGCCAGCAGCTGGGCAGGGACCCAAGAGACCCAGTACTTC | CASSWAGTQETQYF